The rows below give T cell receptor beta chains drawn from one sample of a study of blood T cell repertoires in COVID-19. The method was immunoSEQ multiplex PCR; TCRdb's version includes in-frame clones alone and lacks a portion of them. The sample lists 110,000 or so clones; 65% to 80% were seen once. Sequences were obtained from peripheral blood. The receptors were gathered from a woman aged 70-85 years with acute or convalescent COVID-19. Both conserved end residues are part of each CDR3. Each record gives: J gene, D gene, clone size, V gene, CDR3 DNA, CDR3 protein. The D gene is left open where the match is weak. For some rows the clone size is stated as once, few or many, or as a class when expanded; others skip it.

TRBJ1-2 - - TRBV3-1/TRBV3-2 TGTGCCAGCAGCCTTGGGGCAGGGGAGCTCTATGGCTACACCTTC CASSLGAGELYGYTF
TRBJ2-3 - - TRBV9 TGTGCCAGCAGCGGCTACCAGGTCCGCACAGATACGCAGTATTTT CASSGYQVRTDTQYF
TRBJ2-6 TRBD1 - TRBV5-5 TGTGCCAGCAGCTTGTTGGGACAGGGGGCGCTCGGGGCCAACGTCCTGACTTTC CASSLLGQGALGANVLTF
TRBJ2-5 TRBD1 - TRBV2 TGTGCCAGCAGCGCGGACAGGGGGCTAGAGACCCAGTACTTC CASSADRGLETQYF
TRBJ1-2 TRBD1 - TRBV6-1 TGTGCCAGCAGTCGTACAGGGGTTGGCTATGGCTACACCTTC CASSRTGVGYGYTF
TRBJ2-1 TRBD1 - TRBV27 TGTGCCAGCAGTTTAGAGGGACAGGCCTACAATGAGCAGTTCTTC CASSLEGQAYNEQFF
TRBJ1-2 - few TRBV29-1 TGCAGCGTTGGGACAAGGTTGGAAGGCTACACCTTC CSVGTRLEGYTF
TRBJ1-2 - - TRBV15 TGTGCCACCAGCAGAGATAGAGTTGGCTACACCTTC CATSRDRVGYTF
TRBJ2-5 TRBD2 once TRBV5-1 TGCGCCAGCAGCGTAGGGACTAGCGGGTCCCAAGAGACCCAGTACTTC CASSVGTSGSQETQYF
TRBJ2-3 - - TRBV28 TGTGCCAGCATGCTACCGGTTGCCCGTACGCAGTATTTT CASMLPVARTQYF
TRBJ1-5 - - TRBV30 TGTGCCTGGAGTGTACCAGGCAGCCATAATCAGCCCCAGCATTTT CAWSVPGSHNQPQHF
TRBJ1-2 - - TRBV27 TGTGCCACCCGGTCAGGAAACTATGGCTACACCTTC CATRSGNYGYTF
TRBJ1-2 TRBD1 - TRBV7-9 TGTGCCAGCACCGAGACAGGGGGAGTTGGAGGCTACACCTTC CASTETGGVGGYTF
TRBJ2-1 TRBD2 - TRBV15 TGTGCCACCAGCAGAGCCCGGACTAGCCTTTACAATGAGCAGTTCTTC CATSRARTSLYNEQFF
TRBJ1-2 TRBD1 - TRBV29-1 TGCAGCATCCTACGGACAGGGTCCTATGGCTACACCTTC CSILRTGSYGYTF
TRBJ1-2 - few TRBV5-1 TGCGCCAGCAGCCCCGCGGGAGCTAACTATGGCTACACCTTC CASSPAGANYGYTF
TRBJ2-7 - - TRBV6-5 TGTGCCACCAGTTACCAGGACAGAGACTACGAGCAGTACTTC CATSYQDRDYEQYF
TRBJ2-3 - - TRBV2 TGTGCCAGCAGGGGGGCCGAAGATACGCAGTATTTT CASRGAEDTQYF
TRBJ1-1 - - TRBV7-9 TGTGCCAGCAGCTTTTCCGGGGTGAAGGAGACTGAAGCTTTCTTT CASSFSGVKETEAFF
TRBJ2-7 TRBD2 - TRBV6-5 TGTGCCAGCAGACTACGGGGGGGCTTGGACGAGCAGTACTTC CASRLRGGLDEQYF
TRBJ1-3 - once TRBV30 TGTGCCTGGAGCTCGACAGGCGAACCGACATACTCTGGAAACACCATATATTTT CAWSSTGEPTYSGNTIYF
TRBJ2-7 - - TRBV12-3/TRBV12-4 TGTGCCAGCAGTTTGGCGGGGGCCGGGGAGCAGTACTTC CASSLAGAGEQYF
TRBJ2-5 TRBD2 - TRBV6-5 TGTGCCAGCTTACCGCAGCGGGGCCAAGAGACCCAGTACTTC CASLPQRGQETQYF